These T cell receptor beta chains were read from a single sample in a study of T cells in Graves' hyperthyroidism and ophthalmopathy. TCRdb ran MiXCR on the multiplex PCR reads and lists one entry per CDR3 protein. The sample yields some 740,000 distinct CDR3 sequences, 14% seen once. Sequencing was carried out using blood. These receptors all come from a woman younger than 35 with Graves' hyperthyroidism. Each CDR3 is given with its conserved first and last residue. The D gene is left open where the match is weak. For some rows the clone size is stated as once, few or many, or as a class when expanded; others skip it.

j_call clone_size d_call v_call cdr3_aa cdr3_nt
TRBJ2-5 many . TRBV7-3 CASSPSRAGPQYF TGTGCCAGCAGCCCGAGCAGAGCAGGGCCTCAGTACTTC
TRBJ2-1 many . TRBV28 CASSWLNEQFF TGTGCCAGCAGTTGGTTAAATGAGCAGTTCTTC
TRBJ1-1 . . TRBV5-1 CATREGVGNTEAFF TGCGCCACACGAGAGGGGGTCGGGAACACTGAAGCTTTCTTT
TRBJ2-1 many TRBD2 TRBV25-1 CASSERLADKYNEQFF TGTGCCAGCAGTGAACGACTAGCGGACAAGTACAATGAGCAGTTCTTC
TRBJ2-1 . . TRBV6-2/TRBV6-3 CASSYGRLLSSYNEQFF TGTGCCAGCAGTTACGGGAGACTCCTTAGCTCCTACAATGAGCAGTTCTTC
TRBJ2-2 few . TRBV3-1 CASSQEGRGELFF TGTGCCAGCAGCCAAGAGGGGCGCGGGGAGCTGTTTTTT
TRBJ2-1 . TRBD1 TRBV28 CASGGTGDYNEQFF TGTGCCAGCGGGGGGACAGGGGACTACAATGAGCAGTTCTTC
TRBJ1-5 many . TRBV12-3/TRBV12-4 CASSHDSFNQPQHF TGTGCCAGCAGTCACGACAGTTTTAATCAGCCCCAGCATTTT
TRBJ2-7 . . TRBV4-2 CASSQERDYEQYF TGTGCCAGCAGCCAAGAGAGGGATTACGAGCAGTACTTC
TRBJ1-5 . . TRBV19 CARMRRKPQHF TGTGCCAGAATGCGTAGGAAGCCCCAGCATTTT
TRBJ2-1 . . TRBV20-1 CSARYVQDNEQFF TGCAGTGCTAGATACGTCCAGGACAATGAGCAGTTCTTC
TRBJ2-7 many TRBD1 TRBV29-1 CSVLPGGIYEQYF TGCAGCGTTCTACCAGGGGGCATCTACGAGCAGTACTTC
TRBJ2-2 many . TRBV15 CATSSREGELFF TGTGCCACCAGCAGCAGAGAAGGGGAGCTGTTTTTT
TRBJ1-4 few . TRBV6-5 CASSYSDVRGEKLFF TGTGCCAGCAGTTACTCCGATGTACGGGGAGAAAAACTGTTTTTT
TRBJ2-7 many . TRBV11-2 CASSSGLLYEQYF TGTGCCAGCAGCTCCGGACTTCTATACGAGCAGTACTTC
TRBJ1-1 many . TRBV2 CASSEGVNTEAFF TGTGCCAGCAGTGAGGGGGTGAACACTGAAGCTTTCTTT
TRBJ2-2 . . TRBV7-3 CASSSQGRGGELFF TGTGCCAGCAGTTCACAGGGGCGGGGCGGGGAGCTGTTTTTT